This T cell receptor (beta chain) was sequenced during a study of beta chain features in type 1 diabetes. Expressed TCRB transcripts were sequenced because the isolated RNA had all been reverse transcribed beforehand. Assay used: immunoSEQ multiplex PCR; TCRdb lists only in-frame clones, some missing. The table records fewer than 200,000 clones, roughly 8% of them present only once. Of note for this clone: Its target is not known.

CD45RO/CCR7/CD25/CD127/CD95/CD27 separated CD4+ naive, central memory, regulatory and stem cell-like memory cells by sorting. With 6 bases removed from V and 4 bases from J, the gap between germline ends came to 18 bases. The length of the CDR3 is 15 residues. Germline-derived CDR1 and CDR2 are LNHDA and SQIVND (reference sequence). Findings of the study overall: The similarity of naive, central memory and Treg TCRB repertoires appeared greater among patients than among healthy donors.

V usage is TRBV19 and J usage is TRBJ1-1; the D gene is possibly TRBD1 (6 bases). Input material: central memory CD4+ T cells from blood. This TCR derives from a man aged 18 to 29 in good health. CDR3 loop: CASSPTQGMGTEAFF. The CDR3 DNA reads as TGTGCCAGTAGCCCGACCCAGGGGATGGGCACTGAAGCTTTCTTT. The whole variable domain, filled in from reference TRBV19 and TRBJ1-1, reads DGGITQSPKYLFRKEGQNVTLSCEQNLNHDAMYWYRQDPGQGLRLIYYSQIVNDFQKGDIAEGYSVSREKKESFPLTVTSAQKNPTAFYLCASSPTQGMGTEAFFGQGTRLTVV.